This T cell receptor beta chain was profiled in a study of CD4 T cells in relation to SARS-CoV-2 and coronaviruses. The V segment lost 2 bases and the J segment 3 bases; nucleotides outside the gene matches: 6. The germline V gene encodes CDR1 SGHAT and CDR2 FQNNGV. The CDR3 loop spans 16 amino acids. Only in-frame clones appear in the TCRdb table, and some are missing; sequencing was by immunoSEQ multiplex PCR. The table includes approximately 26,000 clones, approximately 70% detected once. For this clone: Its antigen is unknown.

CD4+ T cells from unexposed donors were obtained before the COVID-19 pandemic (2011-2018). Isolation of CD4+ T cells took place after approximately 10 days in culture. The genes are TRBV11-2 and TRBJ2-1, with TRBD2 matching 8 bases. Sequenced input: CD4+ T cells from PBMCs, cultured in vitro. The sequence was obtained from a human donor in good health. CDR3 coding DNA: TGTGCCAGCAGCTTAAGTGGGGCGGGGGGCTACAATGAGCAGTTCTTC. Residues: CASSLSGAGGYNEQFF. Drawing the rest from reference TRBV11-2 and TRBJ2-1, the complete variable domain is EAGVAQSPRYKIIEKRQSVAFWCNPISGHATLYWYQQILGQGPKLLIQFQNNGVVDDSQLPKDRFSAERLKGVDSTLKIQPAKLEDSAVYLCASSLSGAGGYNEQFFGPGTRLTVL.